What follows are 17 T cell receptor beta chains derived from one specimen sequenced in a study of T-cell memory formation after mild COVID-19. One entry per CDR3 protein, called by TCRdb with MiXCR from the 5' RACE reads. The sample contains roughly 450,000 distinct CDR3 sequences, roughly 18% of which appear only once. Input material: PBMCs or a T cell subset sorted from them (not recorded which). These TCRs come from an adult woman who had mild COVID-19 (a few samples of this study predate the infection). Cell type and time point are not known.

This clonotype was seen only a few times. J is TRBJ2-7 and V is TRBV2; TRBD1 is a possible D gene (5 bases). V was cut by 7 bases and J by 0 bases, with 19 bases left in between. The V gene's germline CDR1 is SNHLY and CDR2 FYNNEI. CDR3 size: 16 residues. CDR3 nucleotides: TGTGCCAGCACTAGTGGCAGGGCCATCTCCTCCTACGAGCAGTACTTC. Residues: CASTSGRAISSYEQYF.

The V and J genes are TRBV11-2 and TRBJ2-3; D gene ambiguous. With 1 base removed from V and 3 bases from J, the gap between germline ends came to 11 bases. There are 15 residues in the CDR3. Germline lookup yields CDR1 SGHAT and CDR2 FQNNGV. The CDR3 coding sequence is TGTGCCAGCAGCTTAGGTGCAACCGGGACAGATACGCAGTATTTT. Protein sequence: CASSLGATGTDTQYF.

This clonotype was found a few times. The CDR3 protein is CASSSQKGLAGGGNTQYF. The CDR3 nucleotides are TGTGCCAGCAGCTCACAGAAGGGACTAGCGGGAGGAGGGAATACGCAGTATTTT. V usage is TRBV7-2 and J usage is TRBJ2-3; TRBD2 agrees at 15 bases. The CDR3 length is 18 residues. The germline CDR1 and CDR2 sequences are SGHTA and FQGNSA. V gave up 4 bases and J gave up 7 bases; unmatched junction bases: 12.

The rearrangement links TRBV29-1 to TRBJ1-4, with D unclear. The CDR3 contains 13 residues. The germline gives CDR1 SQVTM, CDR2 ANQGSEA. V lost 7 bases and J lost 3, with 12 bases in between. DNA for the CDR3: TGCAGCGCGGCGGGGTTCTCTAATGAAAAACTGTTTTTT. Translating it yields CSAAGFSNEKLFF.

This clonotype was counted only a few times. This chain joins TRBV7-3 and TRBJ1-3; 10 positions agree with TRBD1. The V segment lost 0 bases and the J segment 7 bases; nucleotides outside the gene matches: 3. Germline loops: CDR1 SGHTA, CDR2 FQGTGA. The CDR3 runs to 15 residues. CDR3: CASSLTGTGENTIYF. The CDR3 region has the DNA TGTGCCAGCAGCTTAACCGGGACAGGGGAGAACACCATATATTTT.

The CDR3 DNA reads as TGTGCCATCAGTGAGTCGGGGGGAACCGCAACCAACACCGGGGAGCTGTTTTTT. Translated: CAISESGGTATNTGELFF. The chain links TRBV10-3 to TRBJ2-2; maybe TRBD2 (6 bases). The CDR3 sequence is 18 residues long. CDR1 ENHRY and CDR2 SYGVKD come from the germline V gene. Trimming stripped 0 bases from V and 2 bases from J, with 16 bases between.

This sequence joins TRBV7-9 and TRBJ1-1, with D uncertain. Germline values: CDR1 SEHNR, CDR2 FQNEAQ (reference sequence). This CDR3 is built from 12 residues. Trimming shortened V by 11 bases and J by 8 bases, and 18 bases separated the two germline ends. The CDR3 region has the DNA TGTGCCTATTACGACGGGGATGGAGAAGCTTTCTTT. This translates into CAYYDGDGEAFF.

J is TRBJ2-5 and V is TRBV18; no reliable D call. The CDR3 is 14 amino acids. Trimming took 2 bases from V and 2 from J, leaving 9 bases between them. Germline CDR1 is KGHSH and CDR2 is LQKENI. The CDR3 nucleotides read TGTGCCAGCTCACCAGTCGACGGACAAGAGACCCAGTACTTC. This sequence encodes CASSPVDGQETQYF.

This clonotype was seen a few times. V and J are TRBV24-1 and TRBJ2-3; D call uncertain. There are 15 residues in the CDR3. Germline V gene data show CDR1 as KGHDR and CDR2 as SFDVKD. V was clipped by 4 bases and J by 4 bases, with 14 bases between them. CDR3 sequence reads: CATSEKRSVPDTQYF. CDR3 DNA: TGTGCCACCAGTGAAAAGCGCTCGGTGCCAGATACGCAGTATTTT.

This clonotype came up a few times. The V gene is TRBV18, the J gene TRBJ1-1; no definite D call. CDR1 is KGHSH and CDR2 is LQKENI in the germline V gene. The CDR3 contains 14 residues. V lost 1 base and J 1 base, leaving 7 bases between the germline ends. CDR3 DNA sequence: TGTGCCAGCTCACCACAGGATGAGAACACTGAAGCTTTCTTT. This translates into CASSPQDENTEAFF.

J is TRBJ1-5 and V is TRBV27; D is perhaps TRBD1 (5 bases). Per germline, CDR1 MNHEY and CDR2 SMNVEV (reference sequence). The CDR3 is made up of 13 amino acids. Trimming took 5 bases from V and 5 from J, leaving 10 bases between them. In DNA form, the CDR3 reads TGTGCCAGCAGTGGGACCCGCGATCAGCCCCAGCATTTT. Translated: CASSGTRDQPQHF.

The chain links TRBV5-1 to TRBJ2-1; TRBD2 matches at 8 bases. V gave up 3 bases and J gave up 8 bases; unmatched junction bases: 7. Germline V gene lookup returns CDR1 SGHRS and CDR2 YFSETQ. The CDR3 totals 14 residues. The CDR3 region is CASSSGLEVDEQFF. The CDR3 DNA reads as TGCGCCAGCAGCTCGGGACTAGAGGTCGATGAGCAGTTCTTC.

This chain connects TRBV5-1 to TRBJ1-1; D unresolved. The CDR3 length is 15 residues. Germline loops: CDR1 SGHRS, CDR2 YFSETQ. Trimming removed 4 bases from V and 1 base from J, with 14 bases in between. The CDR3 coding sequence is TGCGCCAGCAGCGGGTTTGGGCCGGAGAACACTGAAGCTTTCTTT. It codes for CASSGFGPENTEAFF.

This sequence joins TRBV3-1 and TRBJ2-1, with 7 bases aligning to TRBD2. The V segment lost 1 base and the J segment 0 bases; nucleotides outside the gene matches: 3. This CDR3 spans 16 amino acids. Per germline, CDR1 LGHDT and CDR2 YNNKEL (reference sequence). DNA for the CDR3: TGTGCCAGCAGCCAAGGGGGGACTATCTCCTACAATGAGCAGTTCTTC. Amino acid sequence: CASSQGGTISYNEQFF.

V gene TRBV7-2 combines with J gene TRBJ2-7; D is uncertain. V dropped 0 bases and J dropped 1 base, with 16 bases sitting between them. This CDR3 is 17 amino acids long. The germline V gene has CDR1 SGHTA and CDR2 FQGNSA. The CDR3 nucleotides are TGTGCCAGCAGCTTAGCGAAGGCAGGAGTCCTTTCCTACGAGCAGTACTTC. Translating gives CASSLAKAGVLSYEQYF.

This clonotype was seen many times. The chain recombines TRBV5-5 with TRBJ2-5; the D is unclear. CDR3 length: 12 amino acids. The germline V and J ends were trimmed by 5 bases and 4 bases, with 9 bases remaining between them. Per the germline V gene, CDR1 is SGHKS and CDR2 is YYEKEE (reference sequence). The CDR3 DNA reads TGTGCCAGCAGTAAGATGTCAGAGACCCAGTACTTC. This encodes CASSKMSETQYF.

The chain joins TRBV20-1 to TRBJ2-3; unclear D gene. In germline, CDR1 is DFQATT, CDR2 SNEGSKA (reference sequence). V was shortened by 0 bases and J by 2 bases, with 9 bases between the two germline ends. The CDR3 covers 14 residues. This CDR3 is CSAREPQNTDTQYF. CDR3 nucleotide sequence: TGCAGTGCTAGAGAGCCCCAGAACACAGATACGCAGTATTTT.